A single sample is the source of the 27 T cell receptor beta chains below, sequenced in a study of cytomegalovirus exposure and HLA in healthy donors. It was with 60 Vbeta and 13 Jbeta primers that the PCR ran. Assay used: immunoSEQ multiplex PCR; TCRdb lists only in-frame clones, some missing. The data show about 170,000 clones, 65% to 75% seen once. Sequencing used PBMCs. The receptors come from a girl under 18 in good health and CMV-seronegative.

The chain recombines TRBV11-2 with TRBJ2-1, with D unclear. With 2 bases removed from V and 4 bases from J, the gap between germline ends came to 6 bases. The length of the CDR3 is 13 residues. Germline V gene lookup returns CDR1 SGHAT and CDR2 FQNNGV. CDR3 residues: CASSLSAYNEQFF. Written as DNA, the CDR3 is TGTGCCAGCAGCTTAAGCGCATACAATGAGCAGTTCTTC.

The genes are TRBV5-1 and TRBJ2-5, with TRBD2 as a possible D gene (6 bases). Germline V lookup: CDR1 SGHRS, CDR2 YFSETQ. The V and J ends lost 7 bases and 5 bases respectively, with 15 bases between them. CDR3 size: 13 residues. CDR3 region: CASLPPGEETQYF. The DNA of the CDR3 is TGCGCCAGCCTTCCTCCGGGGGAGGAGACCCAGTACTTC.

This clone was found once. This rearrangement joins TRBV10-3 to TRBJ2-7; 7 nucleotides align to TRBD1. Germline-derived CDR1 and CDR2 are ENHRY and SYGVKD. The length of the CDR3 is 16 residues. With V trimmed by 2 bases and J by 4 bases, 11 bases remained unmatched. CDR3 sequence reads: CAISERVSGTAYEQYF. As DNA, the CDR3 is TGTGCCATCAGTGAGCGGGTTTCCGGGACAGCTTACGAGCAGTACTTC.

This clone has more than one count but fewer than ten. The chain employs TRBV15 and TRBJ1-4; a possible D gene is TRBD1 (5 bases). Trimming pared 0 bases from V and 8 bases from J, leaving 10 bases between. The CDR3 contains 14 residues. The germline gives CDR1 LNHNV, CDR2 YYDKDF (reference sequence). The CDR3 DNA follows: TGTGCCACCAGCAGAGATGCAGGGTTGGAAAAACTGTTTTTT. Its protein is CATSRDAGLEKLFF.

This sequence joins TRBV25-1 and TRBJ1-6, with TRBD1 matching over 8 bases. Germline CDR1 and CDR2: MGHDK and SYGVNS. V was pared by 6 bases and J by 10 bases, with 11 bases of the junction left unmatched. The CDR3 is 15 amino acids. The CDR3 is CASSRQGFWESPLHF. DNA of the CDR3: TGTGCCAGCAGCCGACAGGGGTTCTGGGAATCACCCCTCCACTTT.

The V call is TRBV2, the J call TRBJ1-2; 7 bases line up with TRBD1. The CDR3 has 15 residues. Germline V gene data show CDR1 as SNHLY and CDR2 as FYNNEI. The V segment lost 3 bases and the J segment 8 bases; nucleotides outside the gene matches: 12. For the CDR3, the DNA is TGTGCCAGCAGTGAGCCCCGAGACAGGGACTGGGGCTACACCTTC. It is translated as CASSEPRDRDWGYTF.

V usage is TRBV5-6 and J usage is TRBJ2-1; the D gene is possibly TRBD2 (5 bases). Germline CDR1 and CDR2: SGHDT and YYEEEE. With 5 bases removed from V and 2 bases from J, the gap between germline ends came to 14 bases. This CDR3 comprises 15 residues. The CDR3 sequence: CASRLRSGTYNEQFF. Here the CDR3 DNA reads TGTGCCAGCAGGCTCAGATCGGGGACCTACAATGAGCAGTTCTTC.

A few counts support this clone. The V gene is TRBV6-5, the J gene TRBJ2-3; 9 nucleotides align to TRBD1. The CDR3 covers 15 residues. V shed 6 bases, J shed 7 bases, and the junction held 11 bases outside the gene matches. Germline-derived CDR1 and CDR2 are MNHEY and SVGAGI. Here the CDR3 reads CASSRTDRGAYTQYF. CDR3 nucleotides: TGTGCCAGCAGCCGGACGGACAGGGGCGCCTATACGCAGTATTTT.

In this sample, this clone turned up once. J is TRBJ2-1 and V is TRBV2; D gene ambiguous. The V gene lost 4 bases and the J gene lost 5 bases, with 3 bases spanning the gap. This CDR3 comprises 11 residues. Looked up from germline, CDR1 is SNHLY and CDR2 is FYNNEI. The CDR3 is CASSADNEQFF. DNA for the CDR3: TGTGCCAGCAGTGCGGACAATGAGCAGTTCTTC.

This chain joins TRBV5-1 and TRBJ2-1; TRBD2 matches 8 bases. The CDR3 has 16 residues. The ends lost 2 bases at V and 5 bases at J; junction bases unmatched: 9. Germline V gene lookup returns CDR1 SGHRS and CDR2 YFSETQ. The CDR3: CASSFSSGGSNNEQFF. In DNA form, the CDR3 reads TGCGCCAGCAGCTTTTCCAGCGGGGGATCAAACAATGAGCAGTTCTTC.

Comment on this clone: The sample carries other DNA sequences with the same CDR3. The CDR3 DNA is TGTGCCAGCAGCTCGGGACAGGGACGCTACGAGCAGTACTTC. It specifies CASSSGQGRYEQYF. The chain is built from TRBV5-6 and TRBJ2-7; 9 positions match TRBD1. From germline, CDR1 is SGHDT and CDR2 YYEEEE. V lost 3 bases, J lost 3 bases, and 4 bases stayed unmatched. This CDR3 spans 14 amino acids.

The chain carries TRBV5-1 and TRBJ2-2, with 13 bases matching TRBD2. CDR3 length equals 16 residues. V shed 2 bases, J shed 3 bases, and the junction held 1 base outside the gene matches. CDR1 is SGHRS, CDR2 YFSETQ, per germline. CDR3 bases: TGCGCCAGCAGCTTCGGACTAGCGGGGGACACCGGGGAGCTGTTTTTT. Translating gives CASSFGLAGDTGELFF.

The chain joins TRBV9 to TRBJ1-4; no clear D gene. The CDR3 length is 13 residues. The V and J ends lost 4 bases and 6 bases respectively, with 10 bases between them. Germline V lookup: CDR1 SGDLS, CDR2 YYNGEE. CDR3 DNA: TGTGCCAGCAGCCGTTCGGAGGATGAAAAACTGTTTTTT. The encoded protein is CASSRSEDEKLFF.

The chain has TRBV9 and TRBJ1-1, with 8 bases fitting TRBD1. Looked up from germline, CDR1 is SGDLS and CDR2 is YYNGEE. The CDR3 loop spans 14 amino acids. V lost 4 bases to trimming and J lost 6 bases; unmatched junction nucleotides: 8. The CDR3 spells CASSQGAFGAEAFF. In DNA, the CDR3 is TGTGCCAGCAGCCAGGGGGCGTTCGGCGCTGAAGCTTTCTTT.

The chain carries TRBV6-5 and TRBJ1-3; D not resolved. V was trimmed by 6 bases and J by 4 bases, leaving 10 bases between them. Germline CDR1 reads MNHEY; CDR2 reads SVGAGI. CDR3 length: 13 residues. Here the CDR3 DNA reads TGTGCCAGCAGCCGCGCGGGGGGAAACACCATATATTTT. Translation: CASSRAGGNTIYF.

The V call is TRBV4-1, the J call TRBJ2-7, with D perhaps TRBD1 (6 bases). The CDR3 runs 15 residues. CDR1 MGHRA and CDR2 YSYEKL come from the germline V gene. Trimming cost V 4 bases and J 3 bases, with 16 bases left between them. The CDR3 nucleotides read TGCGCCAGCAGCCGACCCCGGGACACGTACTACGAGCAGTACTTC. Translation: CASSRPRDTYYEQYF.

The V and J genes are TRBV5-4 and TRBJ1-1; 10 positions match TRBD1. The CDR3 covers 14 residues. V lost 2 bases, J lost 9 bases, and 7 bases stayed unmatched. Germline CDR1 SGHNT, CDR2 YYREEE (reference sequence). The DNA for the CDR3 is TGTGCCAGCAGCTTAAGTGGACAGGGGGATAAAGCTTTCTTT. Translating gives CASSLSGQGDKAFF. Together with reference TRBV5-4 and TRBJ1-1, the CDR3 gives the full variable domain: ETGVTQSPTHLIKTRGQQVTLRCSSQSGHNTVSWYQQALGQGPQFIFQYYREEENGRGNFPPRFSGLQFPNYSSELNVNALELDDSALYLCASSLSGQGDKAFFGQGTRLTVV.

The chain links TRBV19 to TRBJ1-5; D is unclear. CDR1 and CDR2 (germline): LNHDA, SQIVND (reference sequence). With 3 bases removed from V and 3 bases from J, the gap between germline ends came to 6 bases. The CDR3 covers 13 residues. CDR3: CASSILFNQPQHF. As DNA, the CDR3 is TGTGCCAGTAGTATCCTGTTCAATCAGCCCCAGCATTTT.

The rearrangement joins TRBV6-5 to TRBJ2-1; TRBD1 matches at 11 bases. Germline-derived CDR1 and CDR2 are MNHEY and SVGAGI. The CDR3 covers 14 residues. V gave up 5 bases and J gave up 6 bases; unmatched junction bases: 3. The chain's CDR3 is CASSTGTGGNEQFF. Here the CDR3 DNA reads TGTGCCAGCAGTACCGGGACAGGGGGCAATGAGCAGTTCTTC.

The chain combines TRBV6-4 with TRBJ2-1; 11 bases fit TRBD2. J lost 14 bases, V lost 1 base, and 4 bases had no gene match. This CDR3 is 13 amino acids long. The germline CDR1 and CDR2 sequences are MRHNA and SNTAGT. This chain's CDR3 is CASSDLGTSGKFF. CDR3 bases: TGTGCCAGCAGTGACTTAGGGACTAGCGGAAAGTTCTTC.

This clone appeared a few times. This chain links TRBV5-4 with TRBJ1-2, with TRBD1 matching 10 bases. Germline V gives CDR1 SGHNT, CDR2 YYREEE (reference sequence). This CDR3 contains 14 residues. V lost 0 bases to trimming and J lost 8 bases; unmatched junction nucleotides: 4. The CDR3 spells CASSLGDRGGGYTF. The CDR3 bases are TGTGCCAGCAGCTTGGGGGACAGGGGCGGGGGCTACACCTTC. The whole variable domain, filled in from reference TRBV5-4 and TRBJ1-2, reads ETGVTQSPTHLIKTRGQQVTLRCSSQSGHNTVSWYQQALGQGPQFIFQYYREEENGRGNFPPRFSGLQFPNYSSELNVNALELDDSALYLCASSLGDRGGGYTFGSGTRLTVV.

The CDR3 loop reads CASSTSGGAAGELFF. The DNA of the CDR3 is TGTGCCAGCAGCACTAGCGGGGGGGCGGCCGGGGAGCTGTTTTTT. The chain couples TRBV5-4 to TRBJ2-2, with 13 bases fitting TRBD2. Germline values: CDR1 SGHNT, CDR2 YYREEE (reference sequence). The CDR3 contains 15 residues. V was clipped by 4 bases and J by 6 bases; unmatched bases: 3.

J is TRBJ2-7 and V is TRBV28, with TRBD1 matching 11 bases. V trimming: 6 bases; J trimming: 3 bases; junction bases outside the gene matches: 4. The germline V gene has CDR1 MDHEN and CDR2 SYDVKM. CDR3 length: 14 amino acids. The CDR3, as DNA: TGTGCCAGCAGGTCCGGGACAGGGGGCTACGAGCAGTACTTC. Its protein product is CASRSGTGGYEQYF.

CDR3 DNA: TGTGCCAGCAGCACACAAGAGACCCAGTACTTC. Translation: CASSTQETQYF. The chain couples TRBV5-6 to TRBJ2-5; D gene uncertain. Trimming shortened V by 4 bases and J by 2 bases, and 3 bases separated the two germline ends. Germline CDR1 and CDR2: SGHDT and YYEEEE. The CDR3 runs to 11 residues.

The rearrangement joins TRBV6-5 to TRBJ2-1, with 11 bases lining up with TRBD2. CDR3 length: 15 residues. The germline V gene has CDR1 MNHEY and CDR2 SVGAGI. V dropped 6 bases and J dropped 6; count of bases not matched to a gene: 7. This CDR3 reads CASSLAGGPPNEQFF. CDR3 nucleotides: TGTGCCAGCAGCCTAGCGGGGGGTCCCCCCAATGAGCAGTTCTTC.

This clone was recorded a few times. CDR3 in amino acids: CASSYRGGADYGYTF. The CDR3 DNA follows: TGTGCCAGCAGCTACAGAGGGGGGGCTGACTATGGCTACACCTTC. The genes are TRBV7-9 and TRBJ1-2; the D gene is possibly TRBD1 (6 bases). This CDR3 is built from 15 residues. Germline CDR1 is SEHNR and CDR2 is FQNEAQ (reference sequence). Trimming left V 4 bases short and J 3 bases short, with 15 bases between.

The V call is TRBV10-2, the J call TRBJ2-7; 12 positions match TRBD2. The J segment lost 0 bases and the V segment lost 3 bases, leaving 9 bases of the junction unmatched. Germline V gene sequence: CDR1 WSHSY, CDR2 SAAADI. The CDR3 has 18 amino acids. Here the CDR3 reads CASSDWLAGGESSYEQYF. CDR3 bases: TGCGCCAGCAGTGATTGGCTAGCGGGGGGGGAAAGCTCCTACGAGCAGTACTTC.